The source of this T cell receptor (beta chain) is a study of T cell repertoires in cytomegalovirus infection. Study overall: CMV infection plus the matching HLA type was flagged by public TCR beta signatures.

TCRdb re-called the reads through MiXCR, storing one row per CDR3 protein. The repertoire has under 300,000 distinct CDR3 sequences, about a sixth of them found once; the top ten carry around half. The receptor comes from a human donor in good health (CMV status not recorded). Some clones in this sample may be carry-over from other donors' samples. Source material: CD8+ T cells from PBMCs.

The CDR3 loop reads CASGPYEQYF. The CDR3 DNA reads TGTGCCAGCGGCCCCTACGAGCAGTACTTC. The genes are TRBV6-1 and TRBJ2-7; no firm D call. Trimming took off 8 bases at V and 2 bases at J, with 4 bases between the two ends. This CDR3 has 10 residues. Germline V gene data show CDR1 as MNHNS and CDR2 as SASEGT.